The 12 T cell receptor beta chains in this list originate from one sample, sequenced in a study of CD8 T cells in ankylosing spondylitis. TCRdb analysed the 5' RACE reads with MiXCR anew, one entry per CDR3 protein. The sample holds roughly 7,000 distinct CDR3 sequences, about 3% seen once. Sequencing input: blood, either unsorted or a sorted T cell fraction (not recorded which). Every receptor here comes from a female donor with ankylosing spondylitis or in good health (not recorded which).

This clonotype was seen ten or more times. The chain employs TRBV9 and TRBJ2-3; D remains ambiguous. Germline lookup yields CDR1 SGDLS and CDR2 YYNGEE. CDR3 size: 14 residues. Trimming removed 0 bases from V and 5 bases from J, with 10 bases in between. The CDR3 loop reads CASSVDATGDTQYF. The DNA of the CDR3 is TGTGCCAGCAGCGTAGATGCTACGGGAGATACGCAGTATTTT.

This clonotype was counted ten times or more. The chain uses TRBV9 and TRBJ1-6; 11 bases map to TRBD1. V lost 4 bases, J lost 8 bases, and 2 bases stayed unmatched. Germline V lookup: CDR1 SGDLS, CDR2 YYNGEE. The CDR3 covers 14 residues. CDR3 nucleotides: TGTGCCAGCAGCACGGGACAGGGGGATTCACCCCTCCACTTT. This sequence encodes CASSTGQGDSPLHF. Full variable domain (remainder filled in from reference TRBV9 and TRBJ1-6): DSGVTQTPKHLITATGQRVTLRCSPRSGDLSVYWYQQSLDQGLQFLIQYYNGEERAKGNILERFSAQQFPDLHSELNLSSLELGDSALYFCASSTGQGDSPLHFGNGTRLTVT.

This clonotype was detected ten times or more. The gene calls are TRBV9 and TRBJ2-7; D gene ambiguous. CDR1 and CDR2 from the germline V gene are SGDLS and YYNGEE. The CDR3 runs to 15 residues. Trimming shortened V by 0 bases and J by 4 bases, and 14 bases separated the two germline ends. CDR3 loop: CASSVALGPLYEQYF. DNA for the CDR3: TGTGCCAGCAGCGTAGCCCTAGGTCCCCTGTACGAGCAGTACTTC.

This clonotype was counted many times. The chain recombines TRBV9 with TRBJ1-2; 7 nucleotides agree with TRBD1. The CDR3 is 18 amino acids. The germline V gene has CDR1 SGDLS and CDR2 YYNGEE. With 0 bases clipped from V and 1 base from J, the junction kept 12 bases outside the gene matches. The CDR3 reads CASSVDGTAASYNYGYTF. CDR3 bases: TGTGCCAGCAGCGTAGATGGGACAGCGGCAAGCTATAACTATGGCTACACCTTC. The complete variable domain, with remaining parts taken from reference TRBV9 and TRBJ1-2, reads DSGVTQTPKHLITATGQRVTLRCSPRSGDLSVYWYQQSLDQGLQFLIQYYNGEERAKGNILERFSAQQFPDLHSELNLSSLELGDSALYFCASSVDGTAASYNYGYTFGSGTRLTVV.

At least ten counts were recorded for this clonotype. V and J are TRBV9 and TRBJ2-3; 8 bases align to TRBD1. V lost 3 bases and J lost 5; bases outside the gene matches: 8. Germline CDR1 is SGDLS and CDR2 is YYNGEE. There are 15 residues in the CDR3. Written as DNA, the CDR3 is TGTGCCAGCAGCGCTAGACAGGGGTCAATAGATACGCAGTATTTT. This translates into CASSARQGSIDTQYF.

Many counts were recorded for this clonotype. The rearrangement joins TRBV9 to TRBJ2-2; weak D call: TRBD2 (6 bases). Germline CDR1 reads SGDLS; CDR2 reads YYNGEE. The length of the CDR3 is 16 residues. V was shortened by 4 bases and J by 0 bases, with 13 bases between the two germline ends. Here the CDR3 DNA reads TGTGCCAGCAGCCCGGAGGGCCAGCCGAACACCGGGGAGCTGTTTTTT. Its translation: CASSPEGQPNTGELFF.

This clonotype is termed medium-sized (0.01 to 0.1%). This chain joins TRBV9 and TRBJ2-3; 7 positions match TRBD2. This CDR3 has 16 residues. V trimming: 0 bases; J trimming: 1 base; junction bases outside the gene matches: 5. Germline assignment: CDR1 SGDLS and CDR2 YYNGEE. CDR3: CASSVVIAGRTDTQYF. The CDR3, as DNA: TGTGCCAGCAGCGTAGTGATAGCGGGCCGCACAGATACGCAGTATTTT.

In its sample, this clonotype was seen many times. The J gene is TRBJ2-1, the V gene TRBV9; 9 nucleotides agree with TRBD1. The CDR3 has 15 residues. Germline V lookup: CDR1 SGDLS, CDR2 YYNGEE. Losses at the gene ends were 4 bases for V and 6 bases for J; bases not matched to a gene: 8. The CDR3 is CASSPGTGSVNEQFF. In DNA, the CDR3 is TGTGCCAGCAGCCCCGGGACAGGGTCGGTCAATGAGCAGTTCTTC. Filled out from reference TRBV9 and TRBJ2-1, the complete variable domain reads DSGVTQTPKHLITATGQRVTLRCSPRSGDLSVYWYQQSLDQGLQFLIQYYNGEERAKGNILERFSAQQFPDLHSELNLSSLELGDSALYFCASSPGTGSVNEQFFGPGTRLTVL.

This clonotype showed up many times. The chain combines TRBV9 with TRBJ2-1; D perhaps matches TRBD1 (6 bases). Germline V gene sequence: CDR1 SGDLS, CDR2 YYNGEE. The CDR3 runs to 13 residues. Trimming removed 0 bases from V and 10 bases from J, with 11 bases in between. The CDR3 is CASSVGPGAEQFF. The CDR3 DNA reads as TGTGCCAGCAGCGTAGGCCCAGGGGCGGAGCAGTTCTTC.

In its sample, this clonotype was seen many times. This chain links TRBV9 with TRBJ2-7, with D tentatively TRBD2 (5 bases). This CDR3 region has 13 residues. CDR1 SGDLS and CDR2 YYNGEE come from the germline V gene. Trimming removed 3 bases from V and 6 bases from J, with 13 bases in between. CDR3 sequence: CASSAFGVSEQYF. DNA of the CDR3: TGTGCCAGCAGCGCGTTCGGGGTTTCCGAGCAGTACTTC.

This clonotype was recorded a few times. The CDR3 bases are TGTGCCAGCAGCGTAGACCCGATACCATCGGTGGATCAGCCCCAGCATTTT. It encodes CASSVDPIPSVDQPQHF. The gene calls are TRBV9 and TRBJ1-5; D is ambiguous. The CDR3 loop spans 17 amino acids. CDR1 and CDR2 from the germline V gene are SGDLS and YYNGEE. The germline V and J ends were trimmed by 0 bases and 5 bases, with 18 bases remaining between them.

The sample holds many counts of this clonotype. The chain combines TRBV9 with TRBJ2-2; 8 bases map to TRBD1. Trimming removed 0 bases from V and 6 bases from J; junction bases left unmatched: 1. The CDR3 consists of 14 residues. The V gene's germline CDR1 is SGDLS and CDR2 YYNGEE. Here the CDR3 DNA reads TGTGCCAGCAGCGTAGACAGGGGGGCCGGGGAGCTGTTTTTT. Amino acids: CASSVDRGAGELFF. The variable domain in full, completed from reference TRBV9 and TRBJ2-2, reads DSGVTQTPKHLITATGQRVTLRCSPRSGDLSVYWYQQSLDQGLQFLIQYYNGEERAKGNILERFSAQQFPDLHSELNLSSLELGDSALYFCASSVDRGAGELFFGEGSRLTVL.